The source of this T cell receptor beta chain is a study of naive and memory T cell subsets. As to this clonotype: The antigen is undetermined.

The beta constant-region primer was an equimolar mix of two oligonucleotides covering TRBC1 and TRBC2. Four rounds of PCR amplified the ligated cDNA using nested alpha and beta constant-region primers plus SP2. An oligonucleotide with the SP2 primer and a 12-nucleotide UMI was ligated to the cDNA 3' end. One entry per CDR3 protein results from TCRdb running MiXCR on the UMI-ligation and nested PCR reads. The table has about 150,000 distinct CDR3 sequences, about 20% seen once. Study-wide results and limits: Naive repertoires, especially CD8, held a few larger clonotypes, possibly memory cells re-expressing CD45RA. RNA-based TCR counts may shift with T cell activation and differentiation.

The V gene end was trimmed by 8 bases and the J gene end by 5 bases; junction bases not matched to a gene: 13. Per germline, CDR1 MDHEN and CDR2 SYDVKM. This CDR3 spans 16 amino acids. This TCR was recovered from a human donor in good health. The genes are TRBV28 and TRBJ2-1; TRBD2 agrees at 9 bases. The source material was naive CD4+ T cells from blood. CDR3 bases: TGTGCCAGCGCCTCCACAAGGCTAGCGGGACACAATGAGCAGTTCTTC. Translation gives CASASTRLAGHNEQFF. The whole variable domain, remainder taken from reference TRBV28 and TRBJ2-1, is DVKVTQSSRYLVKRTGEKVFLECVQDMDHENMFWYRQDPGLGLRLIYFSYDVKMKEKGDIPEGYSVSREKKERFSLILESASTNQTSMYLCASASTRLAGHNEQFFGPGTRLTVL.